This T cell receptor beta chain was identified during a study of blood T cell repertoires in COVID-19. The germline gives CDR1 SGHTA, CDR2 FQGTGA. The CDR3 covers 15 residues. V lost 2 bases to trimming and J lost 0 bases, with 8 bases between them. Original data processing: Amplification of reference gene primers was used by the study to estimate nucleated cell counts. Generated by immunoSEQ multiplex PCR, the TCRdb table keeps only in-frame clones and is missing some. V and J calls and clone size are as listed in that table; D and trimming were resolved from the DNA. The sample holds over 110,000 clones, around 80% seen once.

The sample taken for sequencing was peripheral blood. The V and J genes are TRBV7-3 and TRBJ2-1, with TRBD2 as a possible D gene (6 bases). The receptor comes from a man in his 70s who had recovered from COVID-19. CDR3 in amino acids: CASSLGLPSYNEQFF. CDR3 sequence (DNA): TGTGCCAGCAGCTTAGGACTACCCTCCTACAATGAGCAGTTCTTC.